This TCR beta chain was profiled in a study of PD-1 blockade in classical Hodgkin lymphoma. General study findings and limits: Still unresolved is the cause of the repertoire differences, which may be disease activity or prior therapy. The study reported lower baseline TCR diversity in newly diagnosed patients than in healthy donors.

All patients experienced relapse after autologous stem cell transplantation, and brentuximab vedotin exposure was variable. Best overall response was complete response, partial response or progressive disease in these relapsed/refractory classical Hodgkin lymphoma patients. Turning to this clone: Its antigen is undetermined.

Data came from immunoSEQ multiplex PCR; TCRdb stores just in-frame clones and leaves some out. The sample yields about 58,000 clones, 91% seen once. The CDR3 has 13 amino acids. Germline CDR1 SQVTM, CDR2 ANQGSEA. The ends lost 6 bases at V and 7 bases at J; junction bases unmatched: 7. The clonotype comes from a human donor with classical Hodgkin lymphoma. Here the sequenced sample was peripheral blood mononuclear cells (PBMCs), taken before the second cycle of nivolumab. This chain uses TRBV29-1 with TRBJ1-5; 9 bases match TRBD1. This CDR3 reads CSVEGQGGQPQHF. The CDR3, as DNA: TGCAGCGTGGAGGGACAGGGCGGACAGCCCCAGCATTTT.